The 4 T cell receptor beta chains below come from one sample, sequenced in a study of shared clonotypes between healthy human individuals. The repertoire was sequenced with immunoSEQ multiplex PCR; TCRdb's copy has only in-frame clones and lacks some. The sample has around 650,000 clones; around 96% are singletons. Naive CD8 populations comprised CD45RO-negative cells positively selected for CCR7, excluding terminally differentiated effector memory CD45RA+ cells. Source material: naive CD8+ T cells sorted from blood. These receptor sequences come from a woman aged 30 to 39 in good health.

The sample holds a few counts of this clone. For the CDR3, the DNA is TGCGCCAGGGACCTCCCGGAGAGGTACGAGCAGTACTTC. Protein product: CARDLPERYEQYF. The chain has TRBV4-1 and TRBJ2-7, with no clear D. Germline CDR1 reads MGHRA; CDR2 reads YSYEKL. V was clipped by 9 bases and J by 4 bases, with 16 bases between them. The CDR3 consists of 13 residues.

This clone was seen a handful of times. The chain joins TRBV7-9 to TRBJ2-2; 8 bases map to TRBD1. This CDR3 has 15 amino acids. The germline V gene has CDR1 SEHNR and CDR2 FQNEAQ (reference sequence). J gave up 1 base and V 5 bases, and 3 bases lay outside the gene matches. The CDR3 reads CASSPGQGNTGELFF. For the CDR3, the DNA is TGTGCCAGCAGCCCCGGACAGGGGAACACCGGGGAGCTGTTTTTT.

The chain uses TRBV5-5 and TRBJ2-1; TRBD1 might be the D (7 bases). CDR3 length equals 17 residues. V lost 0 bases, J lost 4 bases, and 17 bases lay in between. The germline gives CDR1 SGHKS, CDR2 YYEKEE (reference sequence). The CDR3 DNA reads TGTGCCAGCAGCTTGGGGGACAGCGGAGGGGAATACAATGAGCAGTTCTTC. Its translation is CASSLGDSGGEYNEQFF.

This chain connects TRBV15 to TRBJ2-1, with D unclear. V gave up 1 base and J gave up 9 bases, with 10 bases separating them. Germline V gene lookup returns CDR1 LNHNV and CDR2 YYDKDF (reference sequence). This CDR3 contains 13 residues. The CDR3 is CATSRVLLTEQFF. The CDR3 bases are TGTGCCACCAGCAGAGTTCTGTTAACTGAGCAGTTCTTC. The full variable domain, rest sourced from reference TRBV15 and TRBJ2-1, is DAMVIQNPRYQVTQFGKPVTLSCSQTLNHNVMYWYQQKSSQAPKLLFHYYDKDFNNEADTPDNFQSRRPNTSFCFLDIRSPGLGDTAMYLCATSRVLLTEQFFGPGTRLTVL.